Following are 4 T cell receptor beta chains from one sample sequenced in a study of T-cell memory formation after mild COVID-19. TCRdb re-called the 5' RACE reads with MiXCR, one entry per CDR3 protein. The sample holds over 450,000 distinct CDR3 sequences, roughly 21% seen once. Specimen: PBMCs or a T cell subset sorted from them (not recorded which). The receptors were gathered from an adult woman who had mild COVID-19 (a few samples of this study predate the infection). Cell type and time point are not known.

V and J are TRBV5-1 and TRBJ2-1, with TRBD1 matching 9 bases. Per the germline V gene, CDR1 is SGHRS and CDR2 is YFSETQ. The CDR3 is 15 residues long. Germline trimming cut 3 bases from V and 6 bases from J; bases unmatched to any gene: 7. CDR3 amino acids: CASSYRDRVGNEQFF. CDR3 nucleotides: TGCGCCAGCAGCTACCGGGACAGGGTAGGCAATGAGCAGTTCTTC.

This chain joins TRBV11-2 and TRBJ1-1; the match to TRBD1 covers 7 bases. The CDR3 spans 18 residues. The ends lost 5 bases at V and 3 bases at J; junction bases unmatched: 18. The germline V gene encodes CDR1 SGHAT and CDR2 FQNNGV. The CDR3 DNA reads TGTGCCAGCAGCCCCCGGGAGGGGGCCCAATTGTTGGACACTGAAGCTTTCTTT. Translated, it gives CASSPREGAQLLDTEAFF.

This clonotype has only a few counts. The chain has TRBV21-1 and TRBJ1-2; the table's D call of TRBD1 was not tested on the DNA. TRBV21-1 is deemed a pseudogene. This CDR3 comprises 15 residues. The CDR3 DNA is TGTGCCAGATCGCCTTTGACAGGGCGGTACTATGGCTACACCTTC. It translates to CARSPLTGRYYGYTF.

This clonotype has ten or more counts. This chain connects TRBV7-6 to TRBJ1-1; D uncertain. Germline CDR1 and CDR2: SGHVS and FNYEAQ. Deletions cut 1 base from V and 2 bases from J, with 14 bases between. The CDR3 runs 16 residues. The CDR3 reads CASSLGGSGTNTEAFF. The CDR3 nucleotides read TGTGCCAGCAGCTTAGGCGGTTCCGGAACAAACACTGAAGCTTTCTTT.